This T cell receptor (beta chain) was identified in a study of vaccination and CD4 T cells after COVID-19. Scientists ran DNA taken from cultured CD4+ T cells through the Oncomine TCR Beta short-read assay for sequencing. DNA came from CD4+ T cells after culture. TCRdb itself ran the PCR reads through MiXCR, one entry per CDR3 protein. The sample yields about 14,000 distinct CDR3 sequences, roughly 61% seen once. In this sample, this clonotype turned up once. Its antigen is as yet unknown. Germline V gene sequence: CDR1 MGHRA, CDR2 YSYEKL. The trim removed 5 bases at V and 7 bases at J, leaving 13 bases unmatched. CDR3 length equals 16 residues. Treatment reported: roughly 10-day PBMC culture with coronavirus spike peptide pools or control peptides (ViraFEST assay).

Sequences were obtained from CD4+ T cells from blood, cultured in vitro. The source of this sequence is a human donor who had recovered from COVID-19. The chain has TRBV4-1 and TRBJ2-1; 8 bases are shared with TRBD2. CDR3 protein: CASSFPGGPNLNEQFF. CDR3 DNA sequence: TGCGCCAGCAGCTTCCCGGGGGGGCCCAACTTAAATGAGCAGTTCTTC.